This TCR beta chain was recorded in a study of radiotherapy plus CTLA-4 blockade in lung cancer (dated by TCRdb to 2016 to 2018). Study-wide context: Objective responses were observed in 18% of enrolled patients, and disease control was achieved in around 30%.

Broad study findings and their caveats: Increased serum interferon-beta after radiation, together with early dynamic changes in blood T cell clones, were reported to be the strongest predictors of response. After treatment with radiotherapy and ipilimumab, TCR clones that originated in tumors expanded in peripheral blood.

As to this clone: Its antigen is not yet known. One base away there is no much larger clone; base qualities are not given.

The protocol used for the library was the immunoSEQ multiplex PCR assay. TCRdb took over this immuneACCESS table, retaining in-frame rearrangements with V and J assigned. Such tables are incomplete; in checked studies, under half of the missing clones stem from an unresolved V gene, and the remainder is unexplained. The sample has about 35,000 clones on record, approximately 89% of them singletons. The ten largest account for 5.5% to 7% of the sample. The study evaluated CTLA-4 blockade (ipilimumab) given together with focal radiation therapy in patients who had chemo-refractory metastatic non-small-cell lung cancer. V loses 1 base of germline sequence and J loses 0 bases, and the interval between the two ends is 9 bases. The germline V gene supplies CDR1 SGHVS and CDR2 FQNEAQ. The CDR3 numbers 15 residues from cysteine through phenylalanine. Only the CDR3 DNA stays, 45 bases, in frame from base 1.

The chain uses TRBV7-8 and TRBJ1-1; too little of a D gene remains to name it. This clonotype was sampled from a human donor with non-small cell lung cancer who had stable disease on radiotherapy plus ipilimumab. The material sequenced was peripheral blood, taken from a patient treated with radiotherapy plus ipilimumab. The CDR3 reads CASSLERSVNTEAFF. DNA sequence: TGTGCCAGCAGCTTAGAAAGATCGGTGAACACTGAAGCTTTCTTT.